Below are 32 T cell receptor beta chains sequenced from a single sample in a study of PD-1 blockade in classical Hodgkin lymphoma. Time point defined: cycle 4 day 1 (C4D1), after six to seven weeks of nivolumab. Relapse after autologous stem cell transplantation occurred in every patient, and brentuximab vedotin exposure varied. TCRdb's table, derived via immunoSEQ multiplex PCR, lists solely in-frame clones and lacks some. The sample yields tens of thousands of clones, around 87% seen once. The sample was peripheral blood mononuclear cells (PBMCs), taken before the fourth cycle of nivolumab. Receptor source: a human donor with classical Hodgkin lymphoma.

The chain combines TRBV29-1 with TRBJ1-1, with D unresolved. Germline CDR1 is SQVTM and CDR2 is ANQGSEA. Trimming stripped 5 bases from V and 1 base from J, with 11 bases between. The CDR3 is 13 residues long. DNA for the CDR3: TGCAGCGTTTTAGGACCGGAGAACACTGAAGCTTTCTTT. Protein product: CSVLGPENTEAFF. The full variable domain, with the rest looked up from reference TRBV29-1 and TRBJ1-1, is SAVISQKPSRDICQRGTSLTIQCQVDSQVTMMFWYRQQPGQSLTLIATANQGSEATYESGFVIDKFPISRPNLTFSTLTVSNMSPEDSSIYLCSVLGPENTEAFFGQGTRLTVV.

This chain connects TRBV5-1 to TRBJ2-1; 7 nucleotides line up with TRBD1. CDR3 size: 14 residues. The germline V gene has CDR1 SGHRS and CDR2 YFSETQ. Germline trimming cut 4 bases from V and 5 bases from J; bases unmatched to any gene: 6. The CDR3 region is CASSLGQVDNEQFF. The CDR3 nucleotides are TGCGCCAGCAGCCTAGGACAGGTGGACAATGAGCAGTTCTTC. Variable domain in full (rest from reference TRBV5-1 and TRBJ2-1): KAGVTQTPRYLIKTRGQQVTLSCSPISGHRSVSWYQQTPGQGLQFLFEYFSETQRNKGNFPGRFSGRQFSNSRSEMNVSTLELGDSALYLCASSLGQVDNEQFFGPGTRLTVL.

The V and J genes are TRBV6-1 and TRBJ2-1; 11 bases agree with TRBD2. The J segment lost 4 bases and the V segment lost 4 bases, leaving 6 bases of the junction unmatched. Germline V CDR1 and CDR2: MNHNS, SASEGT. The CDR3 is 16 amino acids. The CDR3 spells CASSARRTSGYNEQFF. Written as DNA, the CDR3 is TGTGCCAGCAGTGCCCGGCGGACTAGCGGGTACAATGAGCAGTTCTTC.

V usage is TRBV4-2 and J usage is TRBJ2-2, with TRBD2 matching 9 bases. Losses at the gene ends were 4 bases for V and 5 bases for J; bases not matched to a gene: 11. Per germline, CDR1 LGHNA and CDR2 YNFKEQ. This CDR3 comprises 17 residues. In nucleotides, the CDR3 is TGTGCCAGCAGCCCGACAGCGGCGGGGGGGCGAACCGGGGAGCTGTTTTTT. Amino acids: CASSPTAAGGRTGELFF.

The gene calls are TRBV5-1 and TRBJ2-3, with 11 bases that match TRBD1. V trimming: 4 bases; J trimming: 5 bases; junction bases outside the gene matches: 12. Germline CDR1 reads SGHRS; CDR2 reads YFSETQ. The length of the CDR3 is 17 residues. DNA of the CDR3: TGCGCCAGCAGCGGAACGGACAGGGGGCTACTCGTAGATACGCAGTATTTT. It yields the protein CASSGTDRGLLVDTQYF.

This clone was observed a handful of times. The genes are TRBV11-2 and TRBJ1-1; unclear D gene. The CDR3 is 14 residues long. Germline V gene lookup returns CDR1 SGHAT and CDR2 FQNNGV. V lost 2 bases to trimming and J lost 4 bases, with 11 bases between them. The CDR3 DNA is TGTGCCAGCAGCTTAATAGCCCAAACCACTGAAGCTTTCTTT. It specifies CASSLIAQTTEAFF.

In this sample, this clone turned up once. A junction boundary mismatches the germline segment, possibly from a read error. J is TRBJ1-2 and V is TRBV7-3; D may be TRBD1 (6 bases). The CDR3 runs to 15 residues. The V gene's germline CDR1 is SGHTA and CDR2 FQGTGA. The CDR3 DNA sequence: TGTGCCAGCAGCTCCCCGGGGGGGGCTAAGTATGGCTACACCTTC. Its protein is CASSSPGGAKYGYTF.

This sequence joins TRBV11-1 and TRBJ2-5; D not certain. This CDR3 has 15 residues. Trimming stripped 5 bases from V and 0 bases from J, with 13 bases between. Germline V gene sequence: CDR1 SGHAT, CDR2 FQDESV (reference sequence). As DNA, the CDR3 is TGTGCCAGCAGCCCCTTAATCCCCAACCAAGAGACCCAGTACTTC. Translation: CASSPLIPNQETQYF.

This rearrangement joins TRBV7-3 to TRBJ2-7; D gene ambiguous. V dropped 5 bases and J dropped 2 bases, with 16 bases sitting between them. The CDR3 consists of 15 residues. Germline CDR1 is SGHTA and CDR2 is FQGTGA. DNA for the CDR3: TGTGCCAGCAGCAGAACGGCAGGCCCTACCTACGAGCAGTACTTC. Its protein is CASSRTAGPTYEQYF.

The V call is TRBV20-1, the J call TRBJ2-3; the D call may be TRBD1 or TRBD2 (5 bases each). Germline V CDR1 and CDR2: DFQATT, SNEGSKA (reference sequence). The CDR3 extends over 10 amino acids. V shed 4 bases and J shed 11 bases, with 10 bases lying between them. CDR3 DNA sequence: TGCAGTGCTACCTGGGACCTGCAGTATTTT. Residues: CSATWDLQYF.

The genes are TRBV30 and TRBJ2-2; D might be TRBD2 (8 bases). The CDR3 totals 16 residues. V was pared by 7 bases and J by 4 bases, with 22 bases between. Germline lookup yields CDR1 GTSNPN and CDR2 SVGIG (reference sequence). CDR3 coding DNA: TGTGCCTCCCCAGGGGGGCTAGCGGGCGCCACCGGGGAGCTGTTTTTT. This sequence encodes CASPGGLAGATGELFF.

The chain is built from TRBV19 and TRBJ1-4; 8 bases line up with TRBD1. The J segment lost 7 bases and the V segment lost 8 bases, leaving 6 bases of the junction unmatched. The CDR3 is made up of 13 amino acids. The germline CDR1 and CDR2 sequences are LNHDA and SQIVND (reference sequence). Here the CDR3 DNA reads TGTGCCAGTCAACAGGGGGTACGTGAAAAACTGTTTTTT. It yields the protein CASQQGVREKLFF.

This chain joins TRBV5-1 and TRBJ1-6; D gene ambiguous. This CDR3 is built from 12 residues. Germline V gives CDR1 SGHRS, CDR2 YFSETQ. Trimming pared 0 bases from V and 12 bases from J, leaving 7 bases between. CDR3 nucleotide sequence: TGCGCCAGCAGCTTGGAGGGAATACCCCTCCACTTT. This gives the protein CASSLEGIPLHF.

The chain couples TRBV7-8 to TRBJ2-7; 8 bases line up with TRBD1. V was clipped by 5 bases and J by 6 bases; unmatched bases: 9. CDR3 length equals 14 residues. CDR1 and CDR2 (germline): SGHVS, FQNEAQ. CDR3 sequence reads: CASSIQGALSEQYF. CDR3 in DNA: TGTGCCAGCAGCATCCAGGGGGCGCTTTCCGAGCAGTACTTC.

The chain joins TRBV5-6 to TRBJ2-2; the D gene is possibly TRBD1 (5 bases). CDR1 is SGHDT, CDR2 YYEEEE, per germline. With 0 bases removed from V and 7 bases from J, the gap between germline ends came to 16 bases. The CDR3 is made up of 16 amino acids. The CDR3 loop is CASSLESRVVSGELFF. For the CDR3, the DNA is TGTGCCAGCAGCTTGGAATCCAGGGTGGTGAGCGGGGAGCTGTTTTTT. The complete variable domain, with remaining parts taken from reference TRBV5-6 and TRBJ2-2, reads DAGVTQSPTHLIKTRGQQVTLRCSPKSGHDTVSWYQQALGQGPQFIFQYYEEEERQRGNFPDRFSGHQFPNYSSELNVNALLLGDSALYLCASSLESRVVSGELFFGEGSRLTVL.

Written as DNA, the CDR3 is TGTGCCAGTAAGGGCCCGCAGGGAAATCAGCCCCAGCATTTT. Amino acids: CASKGPQGNQPQHF. The chain carries TRBV19 and TRBJ1-5; possibly TRBD1 for D (5 bases). The germline V gene encodes CDR1 LNHDA and CDR2 SQIVND (reference sequence). This CDR3 is 14 amino acids long. The V end lost 7 bases, the J end lost 4 bases, and 14 bases lay between the germline ends.

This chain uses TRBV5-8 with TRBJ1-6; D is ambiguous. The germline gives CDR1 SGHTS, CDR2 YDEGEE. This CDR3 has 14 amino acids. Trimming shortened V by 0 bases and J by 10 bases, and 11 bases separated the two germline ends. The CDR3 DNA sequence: TGTGCCAGCAGCTTGGGAGCAGGCAGCTCACCCCTCCACTTT. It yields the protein CASSLGAGSSPLHF.

CDR3 loop: CASRDYLETQYF. CDR3 in DNA: TGCGCCAGCAGGGATTATCTTGAGACCCAGTACTTC. The genes are TRBV5-1 and TRBJ2-5; the D is unclear. The V end was cut by 5 bases, the J end by 5 bases, with 10 bases between. Germline loops: CDR1 SGHRS, CDR2 YFSETQ. The CDR3 runs 12 residues.

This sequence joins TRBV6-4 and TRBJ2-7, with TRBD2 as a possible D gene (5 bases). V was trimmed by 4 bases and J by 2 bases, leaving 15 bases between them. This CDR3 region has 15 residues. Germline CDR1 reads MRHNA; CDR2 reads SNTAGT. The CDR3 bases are TGTGCCAGCAGTGTGTCTGGGAGTGGGGCCTACGAGCAGTACTTC. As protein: CASSVSGSGAYEQYF.

CDR3 in amino acids: CASSIRTGGVNEQFF. The CDR3 DNA reads TGTGCCAGCAGCATTCGGACAGGGGGGGTGAATGAGCAGTTCTTC. The V and J genes are TRBV7-9 and TRBJ2-1; 10 bases match TRBD1. CDR3 size: 15 residues. The V gene end was trimmed by 5 bases and the J gene end by 7 bases; junction bases not matched to a gene: 8. Germline values: CDR1 SEHNR, CDR2 FQNEAQ (reference sequence).

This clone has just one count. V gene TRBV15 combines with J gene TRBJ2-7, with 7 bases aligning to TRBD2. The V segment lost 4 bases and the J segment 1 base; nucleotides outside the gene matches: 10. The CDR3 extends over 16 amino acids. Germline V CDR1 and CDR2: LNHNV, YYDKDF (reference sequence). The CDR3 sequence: CATSIFSAGASYEQYF. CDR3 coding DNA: TGTGCCACCAGCATTTTTTCGGCGGGAGCGTCCTACGAGCAGTACTTC.

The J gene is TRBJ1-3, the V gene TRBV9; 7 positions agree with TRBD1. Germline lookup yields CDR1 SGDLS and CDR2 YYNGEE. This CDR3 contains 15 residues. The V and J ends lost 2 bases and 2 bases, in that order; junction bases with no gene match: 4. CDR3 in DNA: TGTGCCAGCAGCGTCTCCGGGACAGCTGGAAACACCATATATTTT. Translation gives CASSVSGTAGNTIYF.

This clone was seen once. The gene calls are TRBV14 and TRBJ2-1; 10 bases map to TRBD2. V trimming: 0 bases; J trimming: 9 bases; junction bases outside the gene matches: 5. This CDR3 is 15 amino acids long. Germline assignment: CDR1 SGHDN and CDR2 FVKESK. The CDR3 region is CASSQELAGRAEQFF. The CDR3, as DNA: TGTGCCAGCAGCCAAGAACTAGCGGGGCGCGCTGAGCAGTTCTTC.

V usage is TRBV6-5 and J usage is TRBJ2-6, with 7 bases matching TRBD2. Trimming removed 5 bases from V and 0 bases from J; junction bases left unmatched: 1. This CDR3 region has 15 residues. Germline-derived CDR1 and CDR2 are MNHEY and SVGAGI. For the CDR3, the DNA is TGTGCCAGCAGTGGACTAGACTCTGGGGCCAACGTCCTGACTTTC. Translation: CASSGLDSGANVLTF.

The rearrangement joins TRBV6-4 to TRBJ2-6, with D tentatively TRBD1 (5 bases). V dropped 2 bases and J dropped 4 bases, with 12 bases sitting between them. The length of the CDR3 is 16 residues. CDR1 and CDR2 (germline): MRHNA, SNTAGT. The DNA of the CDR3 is TGTGCCAGCAGTGACGACAGCGAAGGGGGGGCCAACGTCCTGACTTTC. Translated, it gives CASSDDSEGGANVLTF.

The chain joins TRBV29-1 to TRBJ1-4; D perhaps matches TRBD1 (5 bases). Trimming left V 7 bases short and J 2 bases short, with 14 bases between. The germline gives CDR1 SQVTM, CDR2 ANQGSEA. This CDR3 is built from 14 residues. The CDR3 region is CSADPGGTNEKLFF. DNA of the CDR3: TGCAGCGCCGACCCCGGGGGTACTAATGAAAAACTGTTTTTT.

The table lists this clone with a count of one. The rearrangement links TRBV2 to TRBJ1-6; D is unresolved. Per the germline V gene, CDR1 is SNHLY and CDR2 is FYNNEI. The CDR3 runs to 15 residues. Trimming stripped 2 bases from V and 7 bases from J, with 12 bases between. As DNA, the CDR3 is TGTGCCAGCAGTGAAAGGAGTTCTCAGAATTCACCCCTCCACTTT. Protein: CASSERSSQNSPLHF.

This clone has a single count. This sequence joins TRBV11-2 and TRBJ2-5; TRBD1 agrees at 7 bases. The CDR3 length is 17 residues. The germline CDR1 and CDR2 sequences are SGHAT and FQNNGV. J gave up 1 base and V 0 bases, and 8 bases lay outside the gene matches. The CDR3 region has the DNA TGTGCCAGCAGCTTAGATTATGTGACAGGGTCCCAAGAGACCCAGTACTTC. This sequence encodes CASSLDYVTGSQETQYF.

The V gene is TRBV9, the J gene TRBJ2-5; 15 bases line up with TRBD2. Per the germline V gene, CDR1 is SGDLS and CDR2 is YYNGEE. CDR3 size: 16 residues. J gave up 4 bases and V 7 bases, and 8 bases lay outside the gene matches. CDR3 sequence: CASALSGLAGGETQYF. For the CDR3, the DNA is TGTGCCAGCGCACTTTCGGGACTAGCGGGAGGAGAGACCCAGTACTTC.

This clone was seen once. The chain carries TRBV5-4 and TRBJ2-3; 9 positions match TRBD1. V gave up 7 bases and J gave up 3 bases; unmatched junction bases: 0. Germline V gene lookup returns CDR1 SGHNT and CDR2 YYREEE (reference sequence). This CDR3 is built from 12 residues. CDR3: CASGTGTDTQYF. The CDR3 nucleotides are TGTGCCAGCGGGACAGGGACAGATACGCAGTATTTT.

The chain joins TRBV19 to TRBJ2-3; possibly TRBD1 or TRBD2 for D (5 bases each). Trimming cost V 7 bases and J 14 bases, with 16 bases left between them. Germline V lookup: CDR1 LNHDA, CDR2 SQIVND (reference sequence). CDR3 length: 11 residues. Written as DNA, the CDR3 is TGTGCCAGTATGGTGGGGGAGAATTCGTATTTT. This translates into CASMVGENSYF.

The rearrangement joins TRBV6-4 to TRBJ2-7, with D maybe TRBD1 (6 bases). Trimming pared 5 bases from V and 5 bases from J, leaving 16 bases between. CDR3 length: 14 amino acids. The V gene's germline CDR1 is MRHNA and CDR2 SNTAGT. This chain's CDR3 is CASSHARGFHEQYF. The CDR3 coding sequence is TGTGCCAGCAGTCACGCCAGGGGTTTCCACGAGCAGTACTTC.